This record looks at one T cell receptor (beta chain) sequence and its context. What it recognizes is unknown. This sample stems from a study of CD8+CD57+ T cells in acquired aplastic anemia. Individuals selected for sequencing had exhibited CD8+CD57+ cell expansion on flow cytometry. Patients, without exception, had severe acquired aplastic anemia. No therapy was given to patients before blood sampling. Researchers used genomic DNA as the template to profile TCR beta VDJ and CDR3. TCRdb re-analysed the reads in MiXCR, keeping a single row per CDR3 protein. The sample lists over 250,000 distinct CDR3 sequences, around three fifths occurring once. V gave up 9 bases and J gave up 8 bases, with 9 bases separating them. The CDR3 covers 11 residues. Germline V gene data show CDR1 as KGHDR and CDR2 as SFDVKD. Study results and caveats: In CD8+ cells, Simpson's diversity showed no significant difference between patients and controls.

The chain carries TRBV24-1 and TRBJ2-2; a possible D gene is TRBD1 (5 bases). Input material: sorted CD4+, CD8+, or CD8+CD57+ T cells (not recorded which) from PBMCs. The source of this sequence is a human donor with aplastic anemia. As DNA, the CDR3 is TGTGCCACCCAACAGGCTGGGGAGCTGTTTTTT. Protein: CATQQAGELFF.